This T cell receptor beta chain was observed in a study of shared clonotypes between healthy human individuals. Study-wide background: The study drew on a couple of women and a few men aged 18 to 49 as donors. Broader study findings: Naive subsets usually exceeded memory subsets in estimated richness. Sequencing depth was a factor that was expected to affect clonotype sharing among donors. For naive CD4 cells, roughly 5% of clonotypes were shared across a few donors.

The CDR3 loop spans 15 amino acids. Germline V gives CDR1 SEHNR, CDR2 FQNEAQ (reference sequence). V was trimmed by 7 bases and J by 3 bases, leaving 15 bases between them. The table came from immunoSEQ multiplex PCR; TCRdb's copy has only in-frame clones and leaves some out. The sample has approximately 2,000,000 clones, 92% seen once. A single count supports this clone. The antigen remains undetermined. The chain has TRBV7-9 and TRBJ1-4; D unresolved. The sequenced material came from naive CD4+ T cells from PBMCs. The subset here: CD45RA+ positively selected. The clonotype was recovered from a man younger than 35 in good health. Some clones in this sample may be carry-over from other donors' samples. The CDR3 region has the DNA TGTGCCAGCACCCAGGCAATTTTGGCTAATGAAAAACTGTTTTTT. Translating gives CASTQAILANEKLFF.